This TCR beta chain was captured in a study of cytomegalovirus exposure and HLA in healthy donors. Study conclusions and caveats: Three CMV-associated chains were confirmed in vitro to be specific for CMV antigens. Rare sequences made up most TCRs, while some public TCRs were found in many donors.

Germline values: CDR1 SGHTA, CDR2 FQGNSA. V lost 1 base and J lost 4, with 14 bases in between. The CDR3 covers 15 residues. The donors belonged to the 120-subject validation cohort, separate from the approximately 700-subject first cohort. Profiling relied on immunoSEQ multiplex PCR, and the TCRdb table lists in-frame clones only, not all of them. The data contain around 150,000 clones, roughly 80% of them seen just once; the ten biggest clones take up around 2%. To note about this clone: The antigen remains undetermined.

This chain joins TRBV7-2 and TRBJ2-7; tentatively, D is TRBD2 (5 bases). The sequenced sample was PBMCs. This TCR came from a man aged 25-45 years in good health and CMV-seropositive. The CDR3 here is CASSLVGRGTYEQYF. The CDR3 DNA sequence: TGTGCCAGCAGCTTAGTCGGCCGGGGTACATACGAGCAGTACTTC.